A single sample gave rise to the 11 T cell receptor beta chains below, sequenced in a study of blood T cell repertoires in COVID-19. Libraries were prepared by immunoSEQ multiplex PCR; TCRdb keeps only in-frame clonotypes and omits some of them. Of tens of thousands of clones in the sample, approximately 79% were seen once. Material for sequencing was peripheral blood. These receptors came from a human donor in a cohort sampled during active COVID-19.

The rearrangement joins TRBV9 to TRBJ1-5; D not resolved. The V gene's germline CDR1 is SGDLS and CDR2 YYNGEE. The V and J ends lost 0 bases and 4 bases respectively, with 8 bases between them. This CDR3 spans 14 amino acids. The DNA of the CDR3 is TGTGCCAGCAGCGTAGGGGCCAAAAATCAGCCCCAGCATTTT. Translating gives CASSVGAKNQPQHF.

The table lists this clone with a count of one. J is TRBJ2-5 and V is TRBV3-1 (or the pseudogene TRBV3-2), with 12 bases matching TRBD2. The CDR3 is 17 residues long. CDR1 is LGHDT, CDR2 YNNKEL, per germline (reference sequence). Trimming at V came to 2 bases and at J to 5 bases, leaving 9 bases not matched to a gene. This CDR3 reads CASSQKTSGRGGETQYF. Written as DNA, the CDR3 is TGTGCCAGCAGCCAAAAGACTAGCGGGAGAGGAGGGGAGACCCAGTACTTC.

This clone was observed a single time. The V and J genes are TRBV7-6 and TRBJ2-5, with TRBD2 identical over 7 bases. CDR1 and CDR2 from the germline V gene are SGHVS and FNYEAQ. After removal of 6 bases from V and 5 bases from J, the junction contained 6 bases not matched to a gene. This CDR3 contains 13 residues. The CDR3 nucleotides read TGTGCCAGCAGGTCGGGGGGAGGTGAGACCCAGTACTTC. This codes for CASRSGGGETQYF.

The rearrangement joins TRBV27 to TRBJ1-1, with TRBD1 matching over 9 bases. The CDR3 loop spans 14 amino acids. J was trimmed by 8 bases and V by 6 bases; bases with no gene match: 10. The germline V gene has CDR1 MNHEY and CDR2 SMNVEV (reference sequence). For the CDR3, the DNA is TGTGCCAGCAGGGAATCCGGGACAGGGCCGGAAGCTTTCTTT. Amino acid sequence: CASRESGTGPEAFF.

The chain recombines TRBV12-3 or TRBV12-4 with TRBJ1-2; D gene unclear. The V and J ends lost 7 bases and 8 bases respectively, with 14 bases between them. The CDR3 has 12 residues. CDR3 coding DNA: TGTGCCAGCACCGCACGGGCGGGAGGCTACACCTTC. This translates into CASTARAGGYTF.

The chain's CDR3 is CASSTGGEKLFF. The CDR3 bases are TGTGCCAGCAGCACCGGTGGTGAAAAACTGTTTTTT. The rearrangement uses TRBV5-4 and TRBJ1-4; no clear D gene. V gave up 4 bases and J gave up 7 bases, with 8 bases separating them. CDR3 length: 12 residues. CDR1 is SGHNT, CDR2 YYREEE, per germline (reference sequence).

This chain connects TRBV30 to TRBJ1-2, with D perhaps matching TRBD1 (5 bases). Germline-derived CDR1 and CDR2 are GTSNPN and SVGIG (reference sequence). Trimming removed 8 bases at V and 3 bases at J, with 10 bases between. The CDR3 has 11 residues. As DNA, the CDR3 is TGTGCCCAAGGAGGGGACTATGGCTACACCTTC. It encodes CAQGGDYGYTF.

The rearrangement links TRBV6-5 to TRBJ2-5, with D tentatively TRBD2 (5 bases). This CDR3 contains 15 residues. Germline CDR1 reads MNHEY; CDR2 reads SVGAGI. Deletions cut 6 bases from V and 2 bases from J, with 16 bases between. The CDR3 region has the DNA TGTGCCAGCAGAGCGAGGGAGCTCCCTCAAGAGACCCAGTACTTC. It translates to CASRARELPQETQYF.

The CDR3 DNA reads TGTGCCAGCAGTTTAAAAAGGGGCGGTTACACTGAAGCTTTCTTT. Residues: CASSLKRGGYTEAFF. This chain links TRBV27 with TRBJ1-1, with D possibly TRBD1 on 5 matching bases. This CDR3 has 15 amino acids. Trimming took off 2 bases at V and 3 bases at J, with 13 bases between the two ends. Germline V gives CDR1 MNHEY, CDR2 SMNVEV (reference sequence).

V and J are TRBV3-1 (or the pseudogene TRBV3-2) and TRBJ2-5; 9 nucleotides agree with TRBD2. The J call is uncertain, as TRBJ2-7 better fits the DNA end. There are 15 residues in the CDR3. Per the germline V gene, CDR1 is LGHDT and CDR2 is YNNKEL (reference sequence). In nucleotides, the CDR3 is TGTGCCAGCAGCCAAGCTAGCGGGGTTGCCTACGAGCAGTACTTC. It encodes CASSQASGVAYEQYF.

The V call is TRBV7-2, the J call TRBJ1-1, with TRBD1 matching 9 bases. CDR1 and CDR2 (germline): SGHTA, FQGNSA. With 1 base clipped from V and 4 bases from J, the junction kept 4 bases outside the gene matches. This CDR3 is 15 amino acids long. CDR3 amino acids: CASSLGGTGSTEAFF. DNA for the CDR3: TGTGCCAGCAGCTTAGGGGGGACAGGGAGCACTGAAGCTTTCTTT.